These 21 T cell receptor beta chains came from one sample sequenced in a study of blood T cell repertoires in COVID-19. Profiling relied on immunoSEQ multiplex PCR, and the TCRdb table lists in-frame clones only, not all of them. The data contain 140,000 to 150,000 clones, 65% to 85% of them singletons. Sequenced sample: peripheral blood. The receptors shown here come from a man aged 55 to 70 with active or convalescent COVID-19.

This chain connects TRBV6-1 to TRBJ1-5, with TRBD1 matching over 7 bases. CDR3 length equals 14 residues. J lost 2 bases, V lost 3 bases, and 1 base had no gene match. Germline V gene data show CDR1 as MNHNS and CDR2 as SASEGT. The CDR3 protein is CASSDGQGNQPQHF. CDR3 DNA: TGTGCCAGCAGTGATGGACAGGGCAATCAGCCCCAGCATTTT.

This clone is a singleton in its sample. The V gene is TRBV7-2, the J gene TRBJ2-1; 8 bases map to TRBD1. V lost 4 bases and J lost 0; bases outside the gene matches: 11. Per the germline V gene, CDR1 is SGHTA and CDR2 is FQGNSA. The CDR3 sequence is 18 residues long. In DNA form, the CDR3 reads TGTGCCAGCAGCTCCGAACCAGGGGGCCTAAGCTCCTACAATGAGCAGTTCTTC. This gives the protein CASSSEPGGLSSYNEQFF.

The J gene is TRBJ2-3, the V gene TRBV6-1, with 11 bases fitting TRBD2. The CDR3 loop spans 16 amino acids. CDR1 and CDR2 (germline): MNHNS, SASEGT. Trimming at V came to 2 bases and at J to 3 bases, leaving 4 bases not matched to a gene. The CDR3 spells CASSEIAGGPTDTQYF. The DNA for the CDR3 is TGTGCCAGCAGTGAAATAGCGGGAGGGCCAACAGATACGCAGTATTTT.

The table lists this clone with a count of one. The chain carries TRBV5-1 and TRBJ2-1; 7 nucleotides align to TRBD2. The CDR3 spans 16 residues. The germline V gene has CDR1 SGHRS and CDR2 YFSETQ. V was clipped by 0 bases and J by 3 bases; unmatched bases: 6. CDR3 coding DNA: TGCGCCAGCAGCTTGGAACTAGCGAAGGGCTACAATGAGCAGTTCTTC. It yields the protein CASSLELAKGYNEQFF.

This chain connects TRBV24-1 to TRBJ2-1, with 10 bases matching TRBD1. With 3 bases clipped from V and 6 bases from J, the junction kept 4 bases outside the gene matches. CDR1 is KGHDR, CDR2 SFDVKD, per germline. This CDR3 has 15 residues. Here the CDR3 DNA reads TGTGCCACCAGTGATAGACAGGGGGCCCTCAATGAGCAGTTCTTC. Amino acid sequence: CATSDRQGALNEQFF.

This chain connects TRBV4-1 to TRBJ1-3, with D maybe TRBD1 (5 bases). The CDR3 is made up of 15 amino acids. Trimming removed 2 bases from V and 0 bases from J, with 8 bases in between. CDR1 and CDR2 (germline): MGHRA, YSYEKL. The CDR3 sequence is CASSQTGLSGNTIYF. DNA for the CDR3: TGCGCCAGCAGCCAAACAGGCCTCTCTGGAAACACCATATATTTT.

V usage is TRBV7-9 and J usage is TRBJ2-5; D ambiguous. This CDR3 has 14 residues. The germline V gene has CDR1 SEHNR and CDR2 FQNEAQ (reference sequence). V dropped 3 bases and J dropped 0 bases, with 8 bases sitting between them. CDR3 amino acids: CASSFFMYQETQYF. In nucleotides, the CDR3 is TGTGCCAGCAGCTTTTTTATGTACCAAGAGACCCAGTACTTC.

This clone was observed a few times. The DNA for the CDR3 is TGTGCCAGCAGCTTATATCCCCGACAGACCGGGGAGCTGTTTTTT. Encoded protein: CASSLYPRQTGELFF. The V and J genes are TRBV7-9 and TRBJ2-2; the D gene is possibly TRBD1 (5 bases). Trimming left V 2 bases short and J 5 bases short, with 12 bases between. The CDR3 is 15 residues long. Looked up from germline, CDR1 is SEHNR and CDR2 is FQNEAQ (reference sequence).

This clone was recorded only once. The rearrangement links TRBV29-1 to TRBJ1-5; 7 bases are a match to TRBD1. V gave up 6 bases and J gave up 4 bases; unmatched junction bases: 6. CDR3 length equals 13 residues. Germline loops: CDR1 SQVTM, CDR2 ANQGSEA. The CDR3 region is CSVRQGRNQPQHF. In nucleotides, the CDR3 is TGCAGCGTGAGACAGGGTCGAAATCAGCCCCAGCATTTT.

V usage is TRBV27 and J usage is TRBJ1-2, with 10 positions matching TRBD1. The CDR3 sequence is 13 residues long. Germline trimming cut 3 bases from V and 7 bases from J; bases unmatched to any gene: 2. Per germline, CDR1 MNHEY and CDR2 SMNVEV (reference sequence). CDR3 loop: CASSFRDRGGYTF. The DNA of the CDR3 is TGTGCCAGCAGTTTCCGGGACAGGGGTGGCTACACCTTC.

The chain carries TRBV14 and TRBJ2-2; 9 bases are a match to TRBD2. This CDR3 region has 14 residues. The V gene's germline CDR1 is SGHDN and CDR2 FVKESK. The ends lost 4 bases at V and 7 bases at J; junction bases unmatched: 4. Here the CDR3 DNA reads TGTGCCAGCAGCCTAGCGGGAGCGGTCGGGGAGCTGTTTTTT. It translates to CASSLAGAVGELFF.

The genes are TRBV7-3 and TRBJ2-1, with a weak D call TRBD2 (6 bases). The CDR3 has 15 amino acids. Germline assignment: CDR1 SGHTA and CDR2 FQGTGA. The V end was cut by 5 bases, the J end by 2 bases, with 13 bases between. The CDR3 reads CASSRDREPYNEQFF. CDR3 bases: TGTGCCAGCAGCCGCGACCGGGAGCCCTACAATGAGCAGTTCTTC.

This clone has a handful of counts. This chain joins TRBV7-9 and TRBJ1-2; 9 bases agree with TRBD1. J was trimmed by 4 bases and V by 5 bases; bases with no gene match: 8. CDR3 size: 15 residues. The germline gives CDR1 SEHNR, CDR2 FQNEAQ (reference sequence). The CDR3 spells CASSQATGGSYGYTF. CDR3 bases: TGTGCCAGCAGCCAAGCCACAGGGGGCAGCTATGGCTACACCTTC.

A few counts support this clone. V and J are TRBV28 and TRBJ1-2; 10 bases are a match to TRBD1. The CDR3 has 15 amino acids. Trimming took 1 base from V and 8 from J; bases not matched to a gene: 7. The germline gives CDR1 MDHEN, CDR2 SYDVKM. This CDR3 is CASSLSGQGIGGYTF. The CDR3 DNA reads TGTGCCAGCAGTTTATCGGGACAGGGGATAGGCGGCTACACCTTC.

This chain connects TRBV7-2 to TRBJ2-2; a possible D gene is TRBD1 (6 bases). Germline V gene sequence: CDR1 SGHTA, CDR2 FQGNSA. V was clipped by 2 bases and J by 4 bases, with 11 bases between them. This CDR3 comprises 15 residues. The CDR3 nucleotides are TGTGCCAGCAGCTTAAGACAGGTGGTCACCGGGGAGCTGTTTTTT. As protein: CASSLRQVVTGELFF.

In nucleotides, the CDR3 is TGTGCCAGCAGTTTGGGAGGCCAAGGAGACTATGGCTACACCTTC. It specifies CASSLGGQGDYGYTF. The chain joins TRBV28 to TRBJ1-2; D not certain. Trimming pared 3 bases from V and 3 bases from J, leaving 14 bases between. This CDR3 comprises 15 residues. Germline loops: CDR1 MDHEN, CDR2 SYDVKM.

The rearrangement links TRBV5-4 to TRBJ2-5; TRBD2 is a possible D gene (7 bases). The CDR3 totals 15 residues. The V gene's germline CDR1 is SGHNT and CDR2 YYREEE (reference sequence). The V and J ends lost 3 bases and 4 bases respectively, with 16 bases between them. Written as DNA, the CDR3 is TGTGCCAGCAGCTCTAGGGGGGGAGGTAGAGAGACCCAGTACTTC. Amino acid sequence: CASSSRGGGRETQYF.

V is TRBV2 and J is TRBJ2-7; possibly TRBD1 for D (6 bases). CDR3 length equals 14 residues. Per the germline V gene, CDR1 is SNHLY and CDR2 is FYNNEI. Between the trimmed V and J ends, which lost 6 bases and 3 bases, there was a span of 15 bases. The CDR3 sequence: CASSADSPFYEQYF. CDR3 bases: TGTGCCAGCAGCGCGGACAGTCCTTTCTACGAGCAGTACTTC.

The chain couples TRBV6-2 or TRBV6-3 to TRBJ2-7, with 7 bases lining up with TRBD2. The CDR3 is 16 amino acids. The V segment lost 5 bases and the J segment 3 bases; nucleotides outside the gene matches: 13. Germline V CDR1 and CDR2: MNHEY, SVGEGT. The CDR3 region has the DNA TGTGCCAGCAGTCCACCTTATGGAGCGGGAATCTACGAGCAGTACTTC. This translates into CASSPPYGAGIYEQYF.

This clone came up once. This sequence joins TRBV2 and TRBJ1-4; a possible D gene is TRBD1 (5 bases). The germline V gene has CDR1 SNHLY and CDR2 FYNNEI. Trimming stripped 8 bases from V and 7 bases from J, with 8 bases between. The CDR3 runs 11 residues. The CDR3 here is CASARVEKLFF. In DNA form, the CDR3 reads TGTGCCAGCGCCAGGGTTGAAAAACTGTTTTTT.

CDR3 amino acids: CASSLWGGYTF. CDR3 nucleotide sequence: TGTGCCAGCAGCTTGTGGGGCGGCTACACCTTC. This rearrangement joins TRBV7-2 to TRBJ1-2; possibly TRBD1 for D (5 bases). The CDR3 is 11 residues long. Germline loops: CDR1 SGHTA, CDR2 FQGNSA. Trimming took 3 bases from V and 8 from J, leaving 7 bases between them.